What follows are 6 T cell receptor beta chains derived from one specimen sequenced in a study of T cells after yellow fever vaccination. TCRdb passed the 5' RACE reads through MiXCR, listing each CDR3 protein once. The data contain roughly 310,000 distinct CDR3 sequences, over 8% of them singletons. The sample here was PBMCs, taken on the day of the first yellow fever vaccination. The source is a man between 18 and 35 years old who received the YFV17D yellow fever vaccine.

This clonotype came up a few times. The gene calls are TRBV5-4 and TRBJ2-6, with 7 nucleotides matching TRBD1. J gave up 0 bases and V 4 bases, and 4 bases lay outside the gene matches. Per the germline V gene, CDR1 is SGHNT and CDR2 is YYREEE (reference sequence). This CDR3 spans 16 amino acids. The CDR3 DNA reads TGTGCCAGCAGCGTAAACAGGGGCTCTGGGGCCAACGTCCTGACTTTC. This codes for CASSVNRGSGANVLTF.

This clonotype has just a few counts. The rearrangement joins TRBV18 to TRBJ2-3, with a weak D call TRBD2 (6 bases). In germline, CDR1 is KGHSH, CDR2 LQKENI. V was trimmed by 3 bases and J by 5 bases, leaving 18 bases between them. The CDR3 has 16 amino acids. CDR3 in DNA: TGTGCCAGCTCACCTTTCGGGACTCCCAAAGGAGATACGCAGTATTTT. It encodes CASSPFGTPKGDTQYF.

This clonotype was observed a handful of times. The CDR3 sequence: CASSYSSPTTRAIQYF. CDR3 bases: TGTGCCAGCAGTTACTCGAGTCCGACCACGAGAGCCATTCAGTACTTC. The chain has TRBV6-5 and TRBJ2-4, with D uncertain. The CDR3 is made up of 16 amino acids. V was trimmed by 0 bases and J by 9 bases, leaving 18 bases between them. Looked up from germline, CDR1 is MNHEY and CDR2 is SVGAGI.

V is TRBV28 and J is TRBJ2-7, with TRBD1 matching over 7 bases. The CDR3 covers 15 residues. The V and J ends lost 6 bases and 0 bases, in that order; junction bases with no gene match: 8. Germline CDR1 and CDR2: MDHEN and SYDVKM. This CDR3 is CASRDDKGASYEQYF. In DNA, the CDR3 is TGTGCCAGCAGAGACGACAAGGGGGCCTCCTACGAGCAGTACTTC.

This chain links TRBV3-1 with TRBJ2-7; a weak D match, TRBD1 (6 bases). The germline CDR1 and CDR2 sequences are LGHDT and YNNKEL (reference sequence). The CDR3 length is 15 residues. V lost 0 bases and J 2 bases, leaving 11 bases between the germline ends. As DNA, the CDR3 is TGTGCCAGCAGCCAAGACAGGGGTAGGACCTACGAGCAGTACTTC. This codes for CASSQDRGRTYEQYF.

Only a few counts were recorded for this clonotype. The chain recombines TRBV6-2 or TRBV6-3 with TRBJ2-3, with D unclear. Germline CDR1 and CDR2: MNHEY and SVGEGT. The length of the CDR3 is 14 residues. The germline V and J ends were trimmed by 2 bases and 6 bases, with 12 bases remaining between them. CDR3 in DNA: TGTGCCAGCAGTTACCGCCGTCTGGTTGATACGCAGTATTTT. Residues: CASSYRRLVDTQYF.